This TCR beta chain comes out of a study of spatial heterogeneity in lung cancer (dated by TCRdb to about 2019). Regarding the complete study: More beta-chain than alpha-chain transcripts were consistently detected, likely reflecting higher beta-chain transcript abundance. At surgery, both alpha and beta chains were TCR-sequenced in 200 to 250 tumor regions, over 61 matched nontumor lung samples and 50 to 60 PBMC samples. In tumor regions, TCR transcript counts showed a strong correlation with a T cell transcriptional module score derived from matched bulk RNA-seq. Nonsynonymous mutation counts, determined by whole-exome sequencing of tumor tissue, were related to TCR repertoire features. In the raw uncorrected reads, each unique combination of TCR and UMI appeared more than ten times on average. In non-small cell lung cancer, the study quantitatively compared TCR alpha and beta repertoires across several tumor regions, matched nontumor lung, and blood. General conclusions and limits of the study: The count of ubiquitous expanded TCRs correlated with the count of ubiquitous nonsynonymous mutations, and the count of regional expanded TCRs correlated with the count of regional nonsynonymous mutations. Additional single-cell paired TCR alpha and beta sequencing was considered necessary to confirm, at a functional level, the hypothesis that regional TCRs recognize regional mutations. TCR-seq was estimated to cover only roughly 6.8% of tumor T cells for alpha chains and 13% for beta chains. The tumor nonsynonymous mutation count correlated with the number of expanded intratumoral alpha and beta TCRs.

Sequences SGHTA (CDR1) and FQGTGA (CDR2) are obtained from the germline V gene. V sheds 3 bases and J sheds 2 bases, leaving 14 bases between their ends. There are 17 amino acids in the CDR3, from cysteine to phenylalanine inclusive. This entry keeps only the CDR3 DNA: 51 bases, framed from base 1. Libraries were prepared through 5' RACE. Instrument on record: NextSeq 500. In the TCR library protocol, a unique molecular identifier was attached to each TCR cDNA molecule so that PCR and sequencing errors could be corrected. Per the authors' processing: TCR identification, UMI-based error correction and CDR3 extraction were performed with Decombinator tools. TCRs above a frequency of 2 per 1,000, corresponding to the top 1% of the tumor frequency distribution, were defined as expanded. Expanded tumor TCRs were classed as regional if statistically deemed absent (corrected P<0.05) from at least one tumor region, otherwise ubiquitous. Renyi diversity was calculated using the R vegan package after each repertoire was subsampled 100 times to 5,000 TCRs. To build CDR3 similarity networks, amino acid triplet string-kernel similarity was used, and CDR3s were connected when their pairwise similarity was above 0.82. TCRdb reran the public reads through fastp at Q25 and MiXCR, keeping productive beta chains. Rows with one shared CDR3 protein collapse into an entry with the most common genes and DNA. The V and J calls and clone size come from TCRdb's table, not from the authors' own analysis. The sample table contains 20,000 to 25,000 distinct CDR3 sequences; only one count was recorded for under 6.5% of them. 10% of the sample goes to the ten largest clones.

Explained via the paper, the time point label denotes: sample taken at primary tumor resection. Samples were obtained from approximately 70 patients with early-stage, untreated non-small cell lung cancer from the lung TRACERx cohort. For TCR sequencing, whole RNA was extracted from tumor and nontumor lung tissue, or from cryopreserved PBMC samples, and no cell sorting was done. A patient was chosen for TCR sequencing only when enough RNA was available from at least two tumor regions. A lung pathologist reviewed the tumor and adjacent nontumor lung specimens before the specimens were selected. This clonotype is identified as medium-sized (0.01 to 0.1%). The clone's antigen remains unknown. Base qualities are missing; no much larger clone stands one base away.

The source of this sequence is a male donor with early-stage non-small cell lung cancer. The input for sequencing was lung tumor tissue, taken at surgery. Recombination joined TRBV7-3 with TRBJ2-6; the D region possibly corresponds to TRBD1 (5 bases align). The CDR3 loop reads CASSFRVSQAGANVLTF. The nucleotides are TGTGCCAGCAGCTTCAGGGTTTCCCAAGCTGGGGCCAACGTCCTGACTTTC.